Listed below are T cell receptor beta chains from one sample, sequenced in a study of blood T cell repertoires in COVID-19. Some clones are missing from TCRdb's copy, which holds only in-frame ones; the method was immunoSEQ multiplex PCR. Here the sample spans about 56,000 clones, approximately 77% being singletons. Sequencing input: peripheral blood. The receptors here all came from a woman between 70 and 85 years old with COVID-19, enrolled during active disease. Each CDR3 is given with its conserved first and last residue. Fields, in order: V gene, clone size, D gene, J gene, CDR3 DNA, CDR3 protein. A D gene is named only where the DNA matches it firmly. Clone size is not always given. Where it is, it says once, few, many or a class for expanded clones.

>TRBV11-3|.|.|TRBJ2-1
TGTGCCAGCAGCTTAGGGGTTGCTCAAAGTCAGGTCTTC
CASSLGVAQSQVF
>TRBV6-2/TRBV6-3|.|.|TRBJ1-5
TGTGCCAGCAGTTACGGGGGCTATCAGCCCCAGCATTTT
CASSYGGYQPQHF
>TRBV11-3|.|TRBD2|TRBJ2-3
TGTGCCAGCAGCGCTAGCGGGAACACAGATACGCAGTATTTT
CASSASGNTDTQYF
>TRBV27|few|.|TRBJ1-2
TGTGCCAGCAGTTTATCGGCCGGGAGAGGCTACACCTTC
CASSLSAGRGYTF
>TRBV28|once|TRBD2|TRBJ2-7
TGTGCCAGCGGTACTAGCGGTTCATCCTACGAGCAGTACTTC
CASGTSGSSYEQYF
>TRBV7-2|few|.|TRBJ1-5
TGTGCCAGCAGCCCTATAGAGGCGCAGCCCCAGCATTTT
CASSPIEAQPQHF
>TRBV7-2|.|.|TRBJ1-2
TGTGCCAGCAGCTTACCCGGGGTTAACTATGGCTACACCTTC
CASSLPGVNYGYTF
>TRBV11-3|few|TRBD1|TRBJ2-5
TGTGCCAGCAGCTCCGAACCGGGACAGGGTCAAGAGACCCAGTACTTC
CASSSEPGQGQETQYF
>TRBV6-2/TRBV6-3|.|.|TRBJ2-7
TGTGCCAGCAGTTCCGCGGGACAGTCGGGCTCCTACGAGCAGTACTTC
CASSSAGQSGSYEQYF
>TRBV5-5|few|.|TRBJ1-4
TGTGCCAGCAGCTTGATTCCAGGGATCTCTGAAAAACTGTTTTTT
CASSLIPGISEKLFF